This note documents a single TCR beta chain sequence. In the source study's methods: Scientists estimated how many nucleated cells there were by amplifying reference gene primers. Here immunoSEQ multiplex PCR was the method, and the copy in TCRdb shows in-frame clones only, minus some. D and trimming were read from the DNA, whereas the V and J calls and clone size are those reported in that table. The table has around 270,000 clones, 84% seen once. Germline V gene data show CDR1 as SGHRS and CDR2 as YFSETQ. The CDR3 extends over 12 amino acids. Deletions cut 3 bases from V and 2 bases from J, with 3 bases between. The data are from a study of blood T cell repertoires in COVID-19. Overall study: Both acute and convalescent COVID-19 samples were obtained from the United States, Italy and Spain. T cells, B-cell-depleted T cells, or PBMCs provided the cDNA or gDNA that served as material.

The sequencing sample was made of peripheral blood. The chain employs TRBV5-1 and TRBJ1-3; no reliable D call. The sequence derives from a woman in her thirties or forties who had recovered from COVID-19. The CDR3 coding sequence is TGCGCCAGCAGCTCTGCTGGAAACACCATATATTTT. Translated: CASSSAGNTIYF.